This T cell receptor (beta chain) was profiled in a study of blood T cell repertoires in COVID-19 (dated by TCRdb to the early 2020s). General notes on the study: Collaborator samples came from the United States, Italy and Spain and covered acute and convalescent phases of COVID-19. The prospective study material was composed of cDNA or gDNA derived from T cells, B-cell-depleted T cells, or PBMCs. Where HLA class I and class II types were available, the types were taken from metadata supplied by the sample provider, not from assay-based typing. Samples came from the ongoing ImmuneRACE study (first 160 participants) plus 1,254 subjects from 6 global collaborators. A de-identified subject ID, COVID-19 status, age in years and sex were almost always included in the sample metadata. The dataset comprised deeply sampled blood TCRbeta repertoires from subjects exposed to, actively infected with, or recovered from COVID-19. The repertoires were released in a freely available public database meant as a resource for research on the immune response to SARS-CoV-2.

Participants in the prospective study were aged about 18 to 95 years, lived in 20 to 30 United States geographic areas, and enrolled through a virtual design. To assign participants to cohorts, the prospective study relied on clinical history that participants themselves reported in a screening survey and a study questionnaire. Recovered participants in ImmuneRACE Cohort 3 were defined by two consecutive negative NP/OP PCR tests, clearance by a healthcare professional, or resolution of symptoms. Mobile phlebotomists in the prospective study collected whole blood, serum and a nasopharyngeal or oropharyngeal swab from every participant. Prospective study participants could optionally give additional blood draws and questionnaires over a roughly two-month period. Before DNA extraction, prospective study blood samples were shipped either frozen or at room temperature. Between the V and J ends, shortened by 4 bases and 7 bases respectively, the junction contains 8 bases. The CDR3 covers 12 residues, taking in both the cysteine and the phenylalanine. Only the CDR3 DNA stays, 36 bases, in frame from base 1.

Overall study outcomes, separate from this receptor: Clinical and demographic metadata were provided uncurated, with the amount varying by source and participant.

TCRbeta CDR3 regions were amplified from genomic DNA using the immunoSEQ Assay, a bias-controlled multiplex PCR. The paper's data handling went like this. The number of nucleated cells in each sample was estimated from the amplification of reference gene primers within the assay. Sequence reads were collapsed and filtered to measure the absolute abundance of every unique TCRbeta CDR3 rearrangement. Productive Simpson clonality was computed per sample as the square root of Simpson's diversity index over productive rearrangements. This immuneACCESS table, as held by TCRdb, lists in-frame sequences with V and J called but not all clones. Of the missing ones, under half trace to an unresolved V gene in checked studies; the others have no known cause. V, J and clone size were drawn from that table, and D and trimming were deduced from the DNA. This sample has around 310,000 clones in its table, and over 85% of those were observed once. The ten largest clonotypes hold over 9% of the sample.

The table lists this clone with a count of one. Its specific antigen is unknown. No base quality values were provided; no much bigger clone lies one nucleotide off. Sample: PBMCs or T cells enriched from blood (not recorded which). This TCR derives from a woman younger than 45 who had recovered from COVID-19. The chain is encoded by TRBV23-1 joined to TRBJ2-1; a weak D assignment points to TRBD1 (6 bases agree). TRBV23-1 is placed among ORFs of uncertain function. For the CDR3, the sequence is CASSRGGNEQFF. The sequence in DNA is TGCGCCAGCAGTCGAGGGGGTAATGAGCAGTTCTTC.